This T cell receptor beta chain was sequenced during a study of OX40 agonist ivuxolimab in advanced cancers. Study background: Treatment of patients was with ivuxolimab, an agonistic anti-OX40 (CD134) antibody.

Blood draws occurred at baseline, cycle 4 day 1, and cycle 7 day 1. TCRdb's copy holds only in-frame clones and misses some; the assay was immunoSEQ multiplex PCR. Here the sample spans about 85,000 clones, approximately 86% being singletons. This CDR3 contains 14 residues. The junction had 3 bases not matched to a gene; V was cut back by 4 bases and J by 1 base. Germline-derived CDR1 and CDR2 are LNHNV and YYDKDF (reference sequence). The rearrangement links TRBV15 to TRBJ2-5, with 7 bases fitting TRBD1. The TCR comes from an adult with an advanced solid tumor such as melanoma, head and neck, liver or kidney cancer. The sample was CD4+ or CD8+ T cells sorted from blood, taken in a trial of the OX40 agonist ivuxolimab. As DNA, the CDR3 is TGTGCCACCAGCACAAGACAGGGCCAAGAGACCCAGTACTTC. It is translated as CATSTRQGQETQYF. Full variable domain (missing parts from reference TRBV15 and TRBJ2-5): DAMVIQNPRYQVTQFGKPVTLSCSQTLNHNVMYWYQQKSSQAPKLLFHYYDKDFNNEADTPDNFQSRRPNTSFCFLDIRSPGLGDTAMYLCATSTRQGQETQYFGPGTRLLVL.